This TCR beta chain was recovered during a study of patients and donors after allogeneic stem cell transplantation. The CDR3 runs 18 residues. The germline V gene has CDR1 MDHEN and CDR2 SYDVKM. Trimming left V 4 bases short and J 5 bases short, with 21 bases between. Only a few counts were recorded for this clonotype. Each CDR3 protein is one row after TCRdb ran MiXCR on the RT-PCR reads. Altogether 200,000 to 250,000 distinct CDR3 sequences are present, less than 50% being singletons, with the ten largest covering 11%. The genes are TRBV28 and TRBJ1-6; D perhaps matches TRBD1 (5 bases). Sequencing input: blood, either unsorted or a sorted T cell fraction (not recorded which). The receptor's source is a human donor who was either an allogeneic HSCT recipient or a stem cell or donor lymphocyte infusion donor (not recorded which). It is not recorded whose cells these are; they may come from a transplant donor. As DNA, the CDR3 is TGTGCCAGCAGTTCCTTCTTGGGACCGCCTAAGAATAATTCACCCCTCCACTTT. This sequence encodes CASSSFLGPPKNNSPLHF.